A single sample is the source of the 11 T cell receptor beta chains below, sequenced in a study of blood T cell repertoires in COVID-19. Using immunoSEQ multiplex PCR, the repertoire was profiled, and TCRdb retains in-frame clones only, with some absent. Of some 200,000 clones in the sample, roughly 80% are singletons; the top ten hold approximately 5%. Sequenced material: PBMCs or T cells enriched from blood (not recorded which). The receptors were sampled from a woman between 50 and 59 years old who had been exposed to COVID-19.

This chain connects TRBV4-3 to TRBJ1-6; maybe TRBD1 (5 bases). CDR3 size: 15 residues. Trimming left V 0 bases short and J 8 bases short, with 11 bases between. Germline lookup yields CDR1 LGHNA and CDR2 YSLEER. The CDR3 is CASSQDVGGDSPLHF. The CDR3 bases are TGCGCCAGCAGCCAAGATGTAGGAGGGGATTCACCCCTCCACTTT.

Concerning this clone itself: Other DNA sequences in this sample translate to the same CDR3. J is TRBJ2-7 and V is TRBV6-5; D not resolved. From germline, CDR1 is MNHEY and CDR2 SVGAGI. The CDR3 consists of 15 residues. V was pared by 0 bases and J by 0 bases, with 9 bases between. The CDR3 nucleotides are TGTGCCAGCAGTTACTCGCCCACTGGCTCCTACGAGCAGTACTTC. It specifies CASSYSPTGSYEQYF.

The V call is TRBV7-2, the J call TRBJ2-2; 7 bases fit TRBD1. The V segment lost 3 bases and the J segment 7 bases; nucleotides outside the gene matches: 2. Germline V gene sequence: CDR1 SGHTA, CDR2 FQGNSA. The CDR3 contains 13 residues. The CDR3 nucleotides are TGTGCCAGCAGCTTGGGACAGTACGGGGAGCTGTTTTTT. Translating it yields CASSLGQYGELFF.

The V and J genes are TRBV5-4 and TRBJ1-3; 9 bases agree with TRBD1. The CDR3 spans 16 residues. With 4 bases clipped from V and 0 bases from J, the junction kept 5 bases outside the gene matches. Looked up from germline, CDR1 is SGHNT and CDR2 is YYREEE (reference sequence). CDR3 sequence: CASSGGDRDSGNTIYF. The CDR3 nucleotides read TGTGCCAGCAGCGGAGGGGACAGGGACTCTGGAAACACCATATATTTT.

CDR3 nucleotides: TGCGCCAGCACGGGACAGGGGCTCGGCACCGGGGAGCTGTTTTTT. This translates into CASTGQGLGTGELFF. The chain links TRBV10-1 to TRBJ2-2, with 10 nucleotides matching TRBD1. V shed 7 bases and J 4 bases; nucleotides not matched to a gene: 6. CDR1 and CDR2 (germline): WNHNN, SYGVQD (reference sequence). This CDR3 has 15 residues.

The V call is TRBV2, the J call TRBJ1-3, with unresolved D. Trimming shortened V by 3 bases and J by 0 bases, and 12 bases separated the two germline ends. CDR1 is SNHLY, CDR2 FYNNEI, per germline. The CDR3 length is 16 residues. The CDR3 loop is CASSEGSLSSGNTIYF. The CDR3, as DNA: TGTGCCAGCAGTGAGGGCAGTCTCAGCTCTGGAAACACCATATATTTT.

CDR3 coding DNA: TGTGCCACCAGTGATATGGACGACAGTGAGCAGTTCTTC. Residues: CATSDMDDSEQFF. The chain is built from TRBV24-1 and TRBJ2-1; tentatively, D is TRBD1 (5 bases). Germline assignment: CDR1 KGHDR and CDR2 SFDVKD. The CDR3 covers 13 residues. Trimming removed 3 bases from V and 9 bases from J, with 11 bases in between.

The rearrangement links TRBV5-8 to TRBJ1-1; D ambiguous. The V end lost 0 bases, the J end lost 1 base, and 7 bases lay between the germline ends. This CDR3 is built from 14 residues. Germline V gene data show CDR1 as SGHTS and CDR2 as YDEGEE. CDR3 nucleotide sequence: TGTGCCAGCAGCTTGGACAGTCAGAACACTGAAGCTTTCTTT. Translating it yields CASSLDSQNTEAFF.

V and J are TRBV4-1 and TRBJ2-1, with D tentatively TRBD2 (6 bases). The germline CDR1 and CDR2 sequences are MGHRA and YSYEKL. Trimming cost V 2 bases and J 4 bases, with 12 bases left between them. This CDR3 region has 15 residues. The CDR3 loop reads CASSQLYGGYNEQFF. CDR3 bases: TGCGCCAGCAGCCAACTCTACGGAGGGTACAATGAGCAGTTCTTC.

CDR3: CASSSGGEPLNTIYF. CDR3 in DNA: TGTGCCAGCAGCTCAGGAGGGGAGCCCCTGAACACCATATATTTT. The genes are TRBV5-4 and TRBJ1-3; tentative D call: TRBD1 (5 bases). Per germline, CDR1 SGHNT and CDR2 YYREEE (reference sequence). This CDR3 has 15 residues. V lost 3 bases and J lost 7, with 17 bases in between. Full variable domain (outside the CDR3, taken from reference TRBV5-4 and TRBJ1-3): ETGVTQSPTHLIKTRGQQVTLRCSSQSGHNTVSWYQQALGQGPQFIFQYYREEENGRGNFPPRFSGLQFPNYSSELNVNALELDDSALYLCASSSGGEPLNTIYFGEGSWLTVV.

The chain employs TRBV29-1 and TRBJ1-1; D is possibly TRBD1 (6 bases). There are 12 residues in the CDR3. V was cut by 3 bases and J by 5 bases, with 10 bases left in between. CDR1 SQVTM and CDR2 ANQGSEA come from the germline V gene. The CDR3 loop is CSVERQGTEAFF. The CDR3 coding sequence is TGCAGCGTTGAGCGTCAGGGGACTGAAGCTTTCTTT.